This passage covers 10 T cell receptor beta chains from one sample sequenced in a study of identical twins. TCRdb redid the calling of the 5' RACE reads with MiXCR, one entry per CDR3 protein. Of 1.5 million to 2 million distinct CDR3 sequences detected, around a third appear once; the ten largest clones hold under 0.35%. The sample consisted of cord blood. These receptors came from a newborn girl in good health.

V is TRBV20-1 and J is TRBJ1-5; 11 bases map to TRBD1. Germline CDR1 is DFQATT and CDR2 is SNEGSKA (reference sequence). The CDR3 has 16 amino acids. Trimming removed 6 bases from V and 1 base from J; junction bases left unmatched: 8. CDR3 bases: TGCAGTGCCGGGACAGGGGGTGTTATAAGCAATCAGCCCCAGCATTTT. This encodes CSAGTGGVISNQPQHF.

This clonotype was counted a few times. The CDR3 DNA is TGTGCCAGCAGTTTATGGGACTTAGCTAGCACAGATACGCAGTATTTT. Amino acids: CASSLWDLASTDTQYF. The chain joins TRBV28 to TRBJ2-3, with D maybe TRBD2 (5 bases). This CDR3 is built from 16 residues. Trimming removed 0 bases at V and 0 bases at J, with 10 bases between. Germline assignment: CDR1 MDHEN and CDR2 SYDVKM.

In this sample, this clonotype turned up a few times. The chain recombines TRBV6-6 with TRBJ1-5; TRBD1 matches at 7 bases. Germline CDR1 MNHNY, CDR2 SVGAGI (reference sequence). The CDR3 runs 15 residues. J lost 3 bases, V lost 3 bases, and 5 bases had no gene match. This CDR3 reads CASSYRDSPNQPQHF. The CDR3, as DNA: TGTGCCAGCAGTTATCGGGACAGCCCCAATCAGCCCCAGCATTTT.

CDR3 residues: CASRPPGLVRETQYF. CDR3 sequence (DNA): TGTGCCAGCAGGCCACCCGGACTAGTAAGGGAGACCCAGTACTTC. The V and J genes are TRBV11-2 and TRBJ2-7; TRBD2 matches 7 bases. The DNA end is a closer match to TRBJ2-5, so the J assignment may be wrong. CDR3 length equals 15 residues. Germline V lookup: CDR1 SGHAT, CDR2 FQNNGV.

CDR3 nucleotides: TGCGCCAGCAGCCAAGAGGGACTAGCGGTCTACGAGCAGTACTTC. Amino acids: CASSQEGLAVYEQYF. The gene calls are TRBV4-1 and TRBJ2-5; 11 nucleotides align to TRBD2. The DNA end favors TRBJ2-7, so the J call may be wrong. Germline CDR1 is MGHRA and CDR2 is YSYEKL. The length of the CDR3 is 15 residues.

The gene calls are TRBV5-8 and TRBJ1-2; D is possibly TRBD1 (6 bases). This CDR3 region has 18 residues. Germline assignment: CDR1 SGHTS and CDR2 YDEGEE. The V end was cut by 4 bases, the J end by 1 base, with 23 bases between. The CDR3 here is CASSPLGGRLEVNYGYTF. The CDR3 nucleotides are TGTGCCAGCAGCCCTCTGGGGGGCAGGCTCGAAGTTAACTATGGCTACACCTTC.

This clonotype turned up a few times. The rearrangement links TRBV2 to TRBJ1-2, with TRBD1 matching 7 bases. The junction had 10 bases not matched to a gene; V was cut back by 7 bases and J by 5 bases. The germline CDR1 and CDR2 sequences are SNHLY and FYNNEI. This CDR3 is 14 amino acids long. The CDR3 DNA sequence: TGTGCCAGCATGCGACAGGGTTTTCGGTATGGCTACACCTTC. This sequence encodes CASMRQGFRYGYTF.

Points on this clonotype: Its ends do not fully match the called genes, so a read error is possible. The gene calls are TRBV4-2 and TRBJ1-6, with no clear D. Germline-derived CDR1 and CDR2 are LGHNA and YNFKEQ. The CDR3 totals 14 residues. CDR3 coding DNA: TGTGCCAGCAGCCAAGATAGGCGGGATTCACCCCCCCACTTT. It is translated as CASSQDRRDSPPHF.

V and J are TRBV6-2 or TRBV6-3 and TRBJ2-2; D might be TRBD2 (6 bases). Between the trimmed V and J ends, which lost 8 bases and 1 base, there was a span of 29 bases. Germline assignment: CDR1 MNHEY and CDR2 SVGEGT. The CDR3 consists of 20 residues. CDR3 residues: CASGYPERDWGTMNTGELFF. DNA of the CDR3: TGTGCCAGCGGCTACCCCGAGAGGGACTGGGGGACGATGAACACCGGGGAGCTGTTTTTT.

This clonotype was seen at least ten times. The J gene is TRBJ1-2, the V gene TRBV2; perhaps TRBD1 as D (6 bases). This CDR3 is built from 13 residues. The germline CDR1 and CDR2 sequences are SNHLY and FYNNEI. Deletions cut 4 bases from V and 1 base from J, with 7 bases between. CDR3 DNA sequence: TGTGCCAGCAGTGGGGACAATAACTATGGCTACACCTTC. Translating gives CASSGDNNYGYTF.